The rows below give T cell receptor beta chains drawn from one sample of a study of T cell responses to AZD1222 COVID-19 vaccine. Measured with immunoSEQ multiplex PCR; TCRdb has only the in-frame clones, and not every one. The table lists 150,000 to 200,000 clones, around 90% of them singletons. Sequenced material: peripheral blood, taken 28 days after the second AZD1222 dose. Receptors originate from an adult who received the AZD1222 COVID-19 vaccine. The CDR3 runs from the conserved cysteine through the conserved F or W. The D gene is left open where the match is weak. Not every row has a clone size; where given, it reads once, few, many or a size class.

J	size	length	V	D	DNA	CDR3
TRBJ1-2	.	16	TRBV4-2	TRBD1	TGTGCCAGCAGCCAAGAAGTTGGACAGGGTTATAATGGCTACACCTTC	CASSQEVGQGYNGYTF
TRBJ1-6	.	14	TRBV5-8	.	TGTGCCAGCACCCGAGAGGCATGGGATTCACCCCTCCACTTT	CASTREAWDSPLHF
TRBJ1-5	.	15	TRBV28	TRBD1	TGTGCCAGCAGTCAGGGACAGGCGGGGAATCAGCCCCAGCATTTT	CASSQGQAGNQPQHF
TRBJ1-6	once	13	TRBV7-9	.	TGTGCCAGCAGCTTAGAAGGAGTTTCACCCCTCCACTTT	CASSLEGVSPLHF
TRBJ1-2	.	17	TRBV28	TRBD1	TGTGCCAGCATCCCGGTTGGGACAGCCTACTTGAGTGGTGGCTACACCTTC	CASIPVGTAYLSGGYTF
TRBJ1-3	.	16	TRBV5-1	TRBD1	TGCGCCAGCAGCTTGGGAGGACAGGTCTCTGGAAACACCATATATTTT	CASSLGGQVSGNTIYF
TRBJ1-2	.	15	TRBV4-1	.	TGCGCCAGCAGCCAAGCGCCAGGGGCTAACTATGGCTACACCTTC	CASSQAPGANYGYTF
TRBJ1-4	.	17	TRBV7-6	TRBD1	TGTGCCAGCAGCTTTTTGCCCCCGGGACAGGGGGATGAAAAACTGTTTTTT	CASSFLPPGQGDEKLFF
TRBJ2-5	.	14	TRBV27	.	TGTGCCAGCCCCTTAGGGGGGATTCAAGAGACCCAGTACTTC	CASPLGGIQETQYF
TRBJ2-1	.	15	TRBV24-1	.	TGTGCCACCAGTGATTTTGAGGGGGGAGACAATGAGCAGTTCTTC	CATSDFEGGDNEQFF
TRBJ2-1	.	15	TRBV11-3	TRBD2	TGTGCCAGCAGCCAGTTAGCGGGAGCGGACAATGAGCAGTTCTTC	CASSQLAGADNEQFF
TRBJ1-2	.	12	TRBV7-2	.	TGTGCCAGCAGTCGGAGACAGTATGGCTACACCTTC	CASSRRQYGYTF
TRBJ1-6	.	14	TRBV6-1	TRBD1	TGTGCCAGCACCCCGACAGGGGGTAGTTCACCCCTCCACTTT	CASTPTGGSSPLHF
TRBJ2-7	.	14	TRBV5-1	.	TGCGCCAGCAGCTCCCCAGAGAGCTCCTACGAGCAGTACTTC	CASSSPESSYEQYF
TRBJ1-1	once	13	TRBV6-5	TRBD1	TGTGCCAGCAGATATGACAGGGAGGCTGAAGCTTTCTTT	CASRYDREAEAFF
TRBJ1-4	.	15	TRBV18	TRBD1	TGTGCCAGCTCACCTTCCGCAACAGGGGTTGAAAAACTGTTTTTT	CASSPSATGVEKLFF
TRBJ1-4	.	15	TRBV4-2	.	TGTGCCAGCAGCCGGGCATCCACAACTAATGAAAAACTGTTTTTT	CASSRASTTNEKLFF
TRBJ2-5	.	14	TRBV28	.	TGTGCCAGCAACCTGGGGGGTTATCGGGAGACCCAGTACTTC	CASNLGGYRETQYF
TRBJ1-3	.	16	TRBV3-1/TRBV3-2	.	TGTGCCAGCAGACCTTCGACAGCCATGTTGCGGAACACCATATATTTT	CASRPSTAMLRNTIYF
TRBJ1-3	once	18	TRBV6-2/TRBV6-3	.	TGTGCCAGCAGCCAACCTCCGACTTGGAGCTCTACTGGAAACACCATATATTTT	CASSQPPTWSSTGNTIYF
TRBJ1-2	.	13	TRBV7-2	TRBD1	TGTGCCAGCAGCTCTGGACAGGGTAATGGCTACACCTTC	CASSSGQGNGYTF
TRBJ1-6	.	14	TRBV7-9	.	TGTGCCAGCAGCTATTGGCCCGGCGGATCACCCCTCCACTTT	CASSYWPGGSPLHF
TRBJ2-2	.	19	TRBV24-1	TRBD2	TGTGCCACCAGTGATTCGCCGGGACTAGCGGGAGGGAACACCGGGGAGCTGTTTTTT	CATSDSPGLAGGNTGELFF
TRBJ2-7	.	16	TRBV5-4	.	TGTGCCAGCAGCTTTGACCGAGGTCTAAGCACCTACGAGCAGTACTTC	CASSFDRGLSTYEQYF
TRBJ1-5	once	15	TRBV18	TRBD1	TGTGCCAGCTCACCACCGGGACAGGGGGGACAGCCCCAGCATTTT	CASSPPGQGGQPQHF
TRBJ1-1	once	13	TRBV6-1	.	TGTGCCAGCAGTGAGTTAGCGGACACTGAAGCTTTCTTT	CASSELADTEAFF
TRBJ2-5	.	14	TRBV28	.	TGTGCCAGCAGTGGACACAGGGACTCGGAGACCCAGTACTTC	CASSGHRDSETQYF
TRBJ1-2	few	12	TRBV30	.	TGTGCCTGGAGTAGGCAGGAGGGGTCCTACACCTTC	CAWSRQEGSYTF
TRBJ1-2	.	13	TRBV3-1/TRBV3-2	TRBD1	TGTGCCAGCAGCCATCCACAGGGGGGAGGCTACACCTTC	CASSHPQGGGYTF
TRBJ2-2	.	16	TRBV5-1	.	TGCGCCAGCAGCTTGGAACGGGGGACGAACACCGGGGAGCTGTTTTTT	CASSLERGTNTGELFF
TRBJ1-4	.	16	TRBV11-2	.	TGTGCCAGCAGCGGTACCTTACGAGGGCGTAGAGAAAAACTGTTTTTT	CASSGTLRGRREKLFF
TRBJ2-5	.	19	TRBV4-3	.	TGCGCCAGCAGCCAAGATAGGATAATAACAGGAAGGTTGGGTGAGACCCAGTACTTC	CASSQDRIITGRLGETQYF
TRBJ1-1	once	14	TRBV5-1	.	TGCGCCAGCAGCTCCGGAGATAGGAACACTGAAGCTTTCTTT	CASSSGDRNTEAFF
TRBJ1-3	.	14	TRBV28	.	TGTGCCAGCAGCTCCTCCAGCTCTGGAAACACCATATATTTT	CASSSSSSGNTIYF
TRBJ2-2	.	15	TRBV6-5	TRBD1	TGTGCCAGCAGTAGGACAGGGCTAAACACCGGGGAGCTGTTTTTT	CASSRTGLNTGELFF
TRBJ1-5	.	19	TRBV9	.	TGTGCCAGCGGAGCATACCGCGCTCACGTTACTTATAGCAATCAGCCCCAGCATTTT	CASGAYRAHVTYSNQPQHF
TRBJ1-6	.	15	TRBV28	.	TGTGCCAGCAGTTCGAACAGCGCTAATAATTCACCCCTCCACTTT	CASSSNSANNSPLHF
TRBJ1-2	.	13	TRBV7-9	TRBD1	TGTGCCAGCAGCTATACAGGGGGCGTTGGCTACACCTTC	CASSYTGGVGYTF
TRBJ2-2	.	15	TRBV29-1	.	TGCAGCGTTGAGTCCGACAAGACGAACACCGGGGAGCTGTTTTTT	CSVESDKTNTGELFF
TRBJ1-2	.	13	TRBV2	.	TGTGCCAGCAGTGTGGGCAGTAACTATGGCTACACCTTC	CASSVGSNYGYTF